The subject of this entry is one TCR beta chain. Its antigen is not identified. The data originate from a study of T cells in tuberculosis. Findings of the study overall: Active tuberculosis alpha repertoires lay closer to GMM-specific TCRs than controls'. Classification accuracy was roughly 87% (AUROC more than 0.8) with the GMM-specific repertoire.

Libraries were prepared by immunoSEQ multiplex PCR; TCRdb keeps only in-frame clonotypes and omits some of them. The sample contains approximately 35,000 clones, 95% to 96% of which appear only once. V was clipped by 0 bases and J by 0 bases, with 11 bases between them. The CDR3 runs to 16 residues. CDR1 SGDLS and CDR2 YYNGEE come from the germline V gene. This TCR came from a donor aged 10 to 29 with latent tuberculosis or without tuberculosis infection. Sequenced sample: PBMCs. This chain links TRBV9 with TRBJ2-3; possible D gene TRBD2, 5 bases. The CDR3 protein is CASSVGVGLSTDTQYF. CDR3 sequence (DNA): TGTGCCAGCAGCGTAGGAGTCGGACTTAGCACAGATACGCAGTATTTT.